Listed below are T cell receptor beta chains from one sample, sequenced in a study of blood T cell repertoires in COVID-19. The protocol was immunoSEQ multiplex PCR, while the TCRdb copy is restricted to in-frame clones and leaves out a portion. The sample carries about 200,000 clones, just over 85% recorded once. Sequencing was performed on peripheral blood. The receptors stem from a man younger than 45 who had recovered from COVID-19. CDR3s include the opening cysteine and the closing phenylalanine or tryptophan. Each record gives: clone size, V gene, D gene, J gene, CDR3 protein, CDR3 DNA. A D gene is named only where the DNA matches it firmly. Where a row states a size, it is once, few, many or the class of an expanded clone; other rows omit it.

abundance: -; v_gene: TRBV6-5; d_gene: TRBD1; j_gene: TRBJ1-5; CDR3aa: CASARDRVQPQHF; CDR3nt: TGTGCCAGCGCCCGGGACAGGGTTCAGCCCCAGCATTTT
abundance: few; v_gene: TRBV11-2; d_gene: -; j_gene: TRBJ1-1; CDR3aa: CASSQYRVRAEAFF; CDR3nt: TGTGCCAGCAGCCAATACAGGGTTAGGGCTGAAGCTTTCTTT
abundance: once; v_gene: TRBV3-1/TRBV3-2; d_gene: -; j_gene: TRBJ2-7; CDR3aa: CASSQVLESYEQYF; CDR3nt: TGTGCCAGCAGCCAAGTACTCGAGTCCTACGAGCAGTACTTC
abundance: -; v_gene: TRBV6-4; d_gene: -; j_gene: TRBJ2-3; CDR3aa: CASSDSTRDGTDTQYF; CDR3nt: TGTGCCAGCAGTGACTCGACCAGGGATGGCACAGATACGCAGTATTTT
abundance: -; v_gene: TRBV5-1; d_gene: TRBD1; j_gene: TRBJ1-2; CDR3aa: CASSSLQGGHLHGYTF; CDR3nt: TGCGCCAGCAGCTCCCTCCAAGGGGGCCACCTGCATGGCTACACCTTC
abundance: -; v_gene: TRBV13; d_gene: -; j_gene: TRBJ2-7; CDR3aa: CASSLRGVSYEQYF; CDR3nt: TGTGCCAGCAGCCTTAGGGGCGTCTCCTACGAGCAGTACTTC
abundance: -; v_gene: TRBV7-2; d_gene: -; j_gene: TRBJ2-2; CDR3aa: CASSLQDTGELFF; CDR3nt: TGTGCCAGCAGCTTACAGGACACCGGGGAGCTGTTTTTT
abundance: -; v_gene: TRBV25-1; d_gene: -; j_gene: TRBJ1-1; CDR3aa: CASSEPGYTMNTEAFF; CDR3nt: TGTGCCAGCAGTGAACCAGGGTACACGATGAACACTGAAGCTTTCTTT
abundance: -; v_gene: TRBV3-1/TRBV3-2; d_gene: -; j_gene: TRBJ1-2; CDR3aa: CASSQRGPYGYTF; CDR3nt: TGTGCCAGCAGCCAAAGGGGCCCCTATGGCTACACCTTC
abundance: -; v_gene: TRBV14; d_gene: -; j_gene: TRBJ1-2; CDR3aa: CASSQDIGGAYGYTF; CDR3nt: TGTGCCAGCAGCCAAGACATCGGGGGAGCCTATGGCTACACCTTC
abundance: -; v_gene: TRBV25-1; d_gene: TRBD1; j_gene: TRBJ2-3; CDR3aa: CASSESGTVADTQYF; CDR3nt: TGTGCCAGCAGTGAATCCGGGACAGTCGCAGATACGCAGTATTTT
abundance: -; v_gene: TRBV12-3/TRBV12-4; d_gene: -; j_gene: TRBJ1-2; CDR3aa: CASSGQKGYTF; CDR3nt: TGTGCCAGCAGTGGACAAAAAGGCTACACCTTC
abundance: -; v_gene: TRBV27; d_gene: TRBD1; j_gene: TRBJ2-7; CDR3aa: CASSPWDRASYEQYF; CDR3nt: TGTGCCAGCAGTCCCTGGGACAGAGCCTCCTACGAGCAGTACTTC
abundance: -; v_gene: TRBV5-1; d_gene: -; j_gene: TRBJ2-7; CDR3aa: CASSFSGEEQYF; CDR3nt: TGCGCCAGCAGCTTCTCAGGGGAAGAGCAGTACTTC
abundance: -; v_gene: TRBV28; d_gene: TRBD1; j_gene: TRBJ1-4; CDR3aa: CASSFSRQGDEKLFF; CDR3nt: TGTGCCAGCAGTTTTTCTCGACAGGGGGATGAAAAACTGTTTTTT
abundance: -; v_gene: TRBV27; d_gene: -; j_gene: TRBJ2-7; CDR3aa: CASSSWGENYEQYF; CDR3nt: TGTGCCAGCAGTTCTTGGGGGGAGAATTACGAGCAGTACTTC
abundance: -; v_gene: TRBV6-5; d_gene: TRBD1; j_gene: TRBJ1-4; CDR3aa: CASSYGTGEGEKLFF; CDR3nt: TGTGCCAGCAGTTATGGGACAGGGGAAGGTGAAAAACTGTTTTTT
abundance: -; v_gene: TRBV30; d_gene: -; j_gene: TRBJ1-2; CDR3aa: CAWSPRANYGYTF; CDR3nt: TGTGCCTGGAGTCCCCGGGCTAACTATGGCTACACCTTC
abundance: few; v_gene: TRBV14; d_gene: -; j_gene: TRBJ2-7; CDR3aa: CASRDTQLYEQYF; CDR3nt: TGTGCCAGCAGGGACACGCAACTCTACGAGCAGTACTTC
abundance: -; v_gene: TRBV5-8; d_gene: TRBD1; j_gene: TRBJ1-5; CDR3aa: CASSLKDRGLQPQHF; CDR3nt: TGTGCCAGCAGCTTGAAAGACAGGGGACTTCAGCCCCAGCATTTT
abundance: -; v_gene: TRBV27; d_gene: -; j_gene: TRBJ2-3; CDR3aa: CASHGGTLRTDTQYF; CDR3nt: TGTGCCTCCCATGGGGGGACCCTAAGGACAGATACGCAGTATTTT
abundance: -; v_gene: TRBV7-2; d_gene: -; j_gene: TRBJ2-2; CDR3aa: CASSLEGGELFF; CDR3nt: TGTGCCAGCAGCCTCGAGGGCGGGGAGCTGTTTTTT
abundance: -; v_gene: TRBV6-1; d_gene: TRBD1; j_gene: TRBJ2-1; CDR3aa: CASSEMDRGRNEQFF; CDR3nt: TGTGCCAGCAGTGAGATGGACAGGGGGAGAAATGAGCAGTTCTTC
abundance: once; v_gene: TRBV5-8; d_gene: -; j_gene: TRBJ1-5; CDR3aa: CASTQGDQPQHF; CDR3nt: TGTGCCAGCACCCAAGGGGATCAGCCCCAGCATTTT
abundance: -; v_gene: TRBV27; d_gene: -; j_gene: TRBJ2-3; CDR3aa: CASTPGDTDTQYF; CDR3nt: TGTGCCAGCACCCCGGGGGACACAGATACGCAGTATTTT
abundance: -; v_gene: TRBV3-1/TRBV3-2; d_gene: -; j_gene: TRBJ1-3; CDR3aa: CASSQDLDSGNTIYF; CDR3nt: TGTGCCAGCAGCCAAGACCTGGACAGTGGAAACACCATATATTTT
abundance: -; v_gene: TRBV7-9; d_gene: TRBD1; j_gene: TRBJ1-3; CDR3aa: CASSLEGATGNTIYF; CDR3nt: TGTGCCAGCAGCTTAGAGGGGGCCACCGGAAACACCATATATTTT
abundance: -; v_gene: TRBV2; d_gene: -; j_gene: TRBJ1-5; CDR3aa: CASTKSSGSQPQHF; CDR3nt: TGTGCCAGCACTAAATCCTCAGGATCTCAGCCCCAGCATTTT
abundance: -; v_gene: TRBV11-2; d_gene: TRBD1; j_gene: TRBJ2-3; CDR3aa: CASSSTGVRDTQYF; CDR3nt: TGTGCCAGCAGCTCGACAGGGGTCCGAGATACGCAGTATTTT
abundance: -; v_gene: TRBV6-1; d_gene: -; j_gene: TRBJ1-2; CDR3aa: CASSEAGQGYTF; CDR3nt: TGTGCCAGCAGTGAAGCCGGACAGGGCTACACCTTC
abundance: -; v_gene: TRBV15; d_gene: -; j_gene: TRBJ1-4; CDR3aa: CATSRDPLDLTNEKLFF; CDR3nt: TGTGCCACCAGCAGAGATCCCCTGGACTTAACTAATGAAAAACTGTTTTTT
abundance: -; v_gene: TRBV30; d_gene: -; j_gene: TRBJ1-2; CDR3aa: CASNAGTPGGYTF; CDR3nt: TGTGCCTCGAATGCCGGGACACCCGGGGGCTACACCTTC
abundance: -; v_gene: TRBV5-1; d_gene: -; j_gene: TRBJ1-1; CDR3aa: CASRETGKNTEAFF; CDR3nt: TGCGCCAGCAGAGAGACCGGGAAGAACACTGAAGCTTTCTTT